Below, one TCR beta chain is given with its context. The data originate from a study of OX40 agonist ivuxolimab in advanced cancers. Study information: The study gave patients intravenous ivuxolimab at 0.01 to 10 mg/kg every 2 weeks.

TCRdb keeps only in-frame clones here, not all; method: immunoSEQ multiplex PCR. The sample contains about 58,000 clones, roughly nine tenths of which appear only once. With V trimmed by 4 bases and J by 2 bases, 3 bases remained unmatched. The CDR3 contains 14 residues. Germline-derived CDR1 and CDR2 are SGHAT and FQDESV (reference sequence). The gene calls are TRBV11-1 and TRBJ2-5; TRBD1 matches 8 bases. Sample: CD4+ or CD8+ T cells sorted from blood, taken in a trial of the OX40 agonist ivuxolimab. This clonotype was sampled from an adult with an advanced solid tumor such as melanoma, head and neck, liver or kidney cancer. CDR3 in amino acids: CASSSQGEQETQYF. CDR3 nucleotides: TGTGCCAGCAGCTCACAGGGGGAACAAGAGACCCAGTACTTC.